These 15 T cell receptor beta chains were all obtained from the same sample, sequenced in a study of T cells in Graves' hyperthyroidism and ophthalmopathy. It was RNA transcripts that yielded the amplified TCR beta CDR3 regions. A first-round RT-PCR of the TCR CDR3 used the HTBI primer set. TCRdb fed the multiplex PCR reads into MiXCR, producing one record per CDR3 protein. Counted here are a few hundred thousand distinct CDR3 sequences, around 14% occurring once; the ten biggest clones make up around a sixth. The sample consisted of blood. The origin of the receptors is a woman between 18 and 29 years old with Graves' hyperthyroidism.

This clonotype was seen many times. The J gene is TRBJ1-1, the V gene TRBV19, with D possibly being TRBD1 (6 bases). Trimming left V 4 bases short and J 4 bases short, with 16 bases between. CDR1 LNHDA and CDR2 SQIVND come from the germline V gene (reference sequence). The CDR3 contains 15 residues. The CDR3 DNA sequence: TGTGCCAGTAGTAAACCTCGGACAGCGAGCACTGAAGCTTTCTTT. Translated, it gives CASSKPRTASTEAFF.

This clonotype was recorded at least ten times. CDR3 region: CASSYRTSGRTIEITDTQYF. The CDR3 bases are TGTGCCAGCAGTTACCGGACTAGCGGGAGGACCATCGAAATCACAGATACGCAGTATTTT. The chain couples TRBV6-2 or TRBV6-3 to TRBJ2-3; 14 bases agree with TRBD2. With 2 bases clipped from V and 2 bases from J, the junction kept 12 bases outside the gene matches. CDR1 and CDR2 from the germline V gene are MNHEY and SVGEGT. This CDR3 has 20 residues.

This clonotype was counted ten times or more. CDR3 DNA sequence: TGCAGTGCTAGAGATGCTTCCGGGACAGGGAGGAACACTGAAGCTTTCTTT. Amino acids: CSARDASGTGRNTEAFF. The rearrangement joins TRBV20-1 to TRBJ1-1; 9 bases are a match to TRBD1. This CDR3 comprises 17 residues. Germline assignment: CDR1 DFQATT and CDR2 SNEGSKA (reference sequence). V lost 0 bases, J lost 1 base, and 9 bases stayed unmatched.

This clonotype came up many times. The CDR3 nucleotides read TGTGCCAGCAGCGAACAGGGACAGGGGGGGTATGGCTACACCTTC. Translation: CASSEQGQGGYGYTF. This rearrangement joins TRBV2 to TRBJ1-2; TRBD1 agrees at 11 bases. Germline assignment: CDR1 SNHLY and CDR2 FYNNEI. The CDR3 loop spans 15 amino acids. Trimming took 6 bases from V and 5 from J; bases not matched to a gene: 8.

This clonotype was seen only a few times. The V and J genes are TRBV4-1 and TRBJ2-7, with 10 bases matching TRBD1. The CDR3 extends over 15 amino acids. CDR1 is MGHRA and CDR2 is YSYEKL in the germline V gene. J was trimmed by 3 bases and V by 0 bases; bases with no gene match: 2. In DNA, the CDR3 is TGCGCCAGCAGCCAAGACGGGACAGGGGACTACGAGCAGTACGTC. Translating gives CASSQDGTGDYEQYV.

The chain joins TRBV19 to TRBJ1-1; D gene unclear. The CDR3 is made up of 14 amino acids. The germline V gene encodes CDR1 LNHDA and CDR2 SQIVND (reference sequence). The V end lost 6 bases, the J end lost 4 bases, and 15 bases lay between the germline ends. CDR3 amino acids: CASRLDRIGTEAFF. CDR3 DNA: TGTGCCAGTAGACTGGACCGCATAGGCACTGAAGCTTTCTTT.

Many counts were recorded for this clonotype. The chain is built from TRBV10-3 and TRBJ1-2; 9 nucleotides align to TRBD1. J lost 7 bases, V lost 6 bases, and 12 bases had no gene match. This CDR3 has 15 amino acids. Per the germline V gene, CDR1 is ENHRY and CDR2 is SYGVKD. The CDR3 sequence: CAIRATGGDLAGYTF. The CDR3 DNA reads as TGTGCCATCAGGGCCACAGGGGGCGATTTAGCTGGCTACACCTTC.

Ten or more counts support this clonotype. The chain carries TRBV6-1 and TRBJ2-7; a possible D gene is TRBD2 (5 bases). This CDR3 has 15 amino acids. V shed 5 bases and J shed 5 bases, with 19 bases lying between them. CDR1 is MNHNS and CDR2 is SASEGT in the germline V gene. CDR3 nucleotides: TGTGCCAGCAGTTTCAAACAGCGGACGAGGGACGAGCAGTACTTC. This codes for CASSFKQRTRDEQYF.

This clonotype has ten or more counts. The gene calls are TRBV7-8 and TRBJ2-1; 11 bases line up with TRBD2. The CDR3 has 17 residues. Per the germline V gene, CDR1 is SGHVS and CDR2 is FQNEAQ. V gave up 4 bases and J gave up 3 bases; unmatched junction bases: 8. In DNA form, the CDR3 reads TGTGCCAGCAGCTCTATCTTAGCGGGAGGGCGCTACAATGAGCAGTTCTTC. Translated, it gives CASSSILAGGRYNEQFF.

This chain uses TRBV5-1 with TRBJ2-7; 8 nucleotides line up with TRBD2. Germline trimming cut 4 bases from V and 4 bases from J; bases unmatched to any gene: 10. Germline loops: CDR1 SGHRS, CDR2 YFSETQ. CDR3 size: 15 residues. CDR3 in amino acids: CASSGTSGWEYEQYV. The CDR3 DNA reads TGCGCCAGCAGCGGAACTAGCGGATGGGAATACGAGCAGTACGTC.

About this clonotype itself: This may be a read error, as it is one base from a much larger clone. The chain employs TRBV7-9 and TRBJ1-6; a possible D gene is TRBD1 (6 bases). Looked up from germline, CDR1 is SEHNR and CDR2 is FQNEAQ (reference sequence). The CDR3 sequence is 15 residues long. Here the CDR3 DNA reads TGTGCCAGCAGTCCTCCGGGACACCCTAATTCACTCCTCCACTTT. This translates into CASSPPGHPNSLLHF.

The sample holds many counts of this clonotype. The V gene is TRBV20-1, the J gene TRBJ2-1, with 12 bases fitting TRBD2. Germline CDR1 reads DFQATT; CDR2 reads SNEGSKA (reference sequence). The CDR3 spans 14 residues. Losses at the gene ends were 6 bases for V and 4 bases for J; bases not matched to a gene: 4. Here the CDR3 reads CSAGLAGFYNEQFF. The CDR3, as DNA: TGCAGTGCAGGACTAGCGGGATTTTACAATGAGCAGTTCTTC.

The chain carries TRBV30 and TRBJ1-1, with TRBD1 matching over 10 bases. CDR1 is GTSNPN, CDR2 SVGIG, per germline (reference sequence). With 5 bases clipped from V and 3 bases from J, the junction kept 3 bases outside the gene matches. The CDR3 loop spans 13 amino acids. The CDR3 nucleotides are TGTGCCTGGGACAGGGGGCGCGACACTGAAGCTTTCTTT. Protein sequence: CAWDRGRDTEAFF. The full variable domain, in which reference TRBV30 and TRBJ1-1 provide the parts outside the CDR3, is SQTIHQWPATLVQPVGSPLSLECTVEGTSNPNLYWYRQAAGRGLQLLFYSVGIGQISSEVPQNLSASRPQDRQFILSSKKLLLSDSGFYLCAWDRGRDTEAFFGQGTRLTVV.

Ten or more counts support this clonotype. The chain links TRBV3-1 to TRBJ1-1; D gene uncertain. The CDR3 spans 14 residues. Germline values: CDR1 LGHDT, CDR2 YNNKEL (reference sequence). The ends were cut back, 3 bases at V and 11 bases at J, with 19 bases in the middle. Written as DNA, the CDR3 is TGTGCCAGCAGCCACGACCCGGCGGCTCGCTATGCTTTCTTT. The encoded protein is CASSHDPAARYAFF.

This clonotype came up many times. This chain links TRBV30 with TRBJ2-2; possibly TRBD1 or TRBD2 for D (6 bases each). Germline V lookup: CDR1 GTSNPN, CDR2 SVGIG (reference sequence). The CDR3 spans 13 residues. V was shortened by 2 bases and J by 6 bases, with 10 bases between the two germline ends. CDR3 DNA: TGTGCCTGGAGTAGGGGGGTTCCCGGGGAGCTGTTTTTT. It yields the protein CAWSRGVPGELFF.